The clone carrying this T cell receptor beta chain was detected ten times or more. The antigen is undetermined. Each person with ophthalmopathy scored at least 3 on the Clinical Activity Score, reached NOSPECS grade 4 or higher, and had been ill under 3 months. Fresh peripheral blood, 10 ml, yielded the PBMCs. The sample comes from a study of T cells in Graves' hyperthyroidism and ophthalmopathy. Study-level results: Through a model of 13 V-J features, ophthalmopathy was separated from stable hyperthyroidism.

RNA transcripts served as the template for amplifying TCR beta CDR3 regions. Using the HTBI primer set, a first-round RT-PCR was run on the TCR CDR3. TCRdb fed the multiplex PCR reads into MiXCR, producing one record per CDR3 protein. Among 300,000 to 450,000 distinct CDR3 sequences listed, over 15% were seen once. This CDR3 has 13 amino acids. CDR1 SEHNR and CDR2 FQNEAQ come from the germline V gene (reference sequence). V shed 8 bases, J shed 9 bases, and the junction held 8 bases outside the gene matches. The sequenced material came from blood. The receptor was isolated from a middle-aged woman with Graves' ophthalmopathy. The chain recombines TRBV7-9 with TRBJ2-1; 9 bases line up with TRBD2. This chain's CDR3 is CASAGGRSPEQFF. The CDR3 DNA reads TGTGCCAGCGCGGGAGGGCGAAGTCCTGAGCAGTTCTTC.